This TCR beta chain was recovered during a study of blood T cell repertoires in COVID-19. Study-level background: From T cells, B-cell-depleted T cells, or PBMCs came the material, which was cDNA or gDNA.

CDR3 length equals 15 residues. In germline, CDR1 is SEHNR, CDR2 FQNEAQ (reference sequence). Trimming cost V 4 bases and J 4 bases; bases outside gene matches: 6. The assay was immunoSEQ multiplex PCR, and TCRdb's table has in-frame clones only and misses some. The sample includes 150,000 to 200,000 clones, around 80% seen only once; the top ten take about 14%. The chain links TRBV7-9 to TRBJ1-4, with TRBD1 identical over 7 bases. Sequencing was performed on peripheral blood. The origin of this receptor is a man in his fifties or sixties who had recovered from COVID-19. The CDR3 nucleotides read TGTGCCAGCAGCTATGAGACAGGGTTTAATGAAAAACTGTTTTTT. Translation gives CASSYETGFNEKLFF.